A single sample gave rise to the 30 T cell receptor beta chains below, sequenced in a study of siplizumab effects on memory and regulatory T cells (dated 2019 in TCRdb). The library was prepared using the immunoSEQ multiplex PCR assay. The immuneACCESS repertoire file appears here via TCRdb, limited to in-frame rearrangements. These files lack a portion of the clones; in checked studies, under half of the deficit traces to unresolved V genes, and the cause of the others is not known. This sample has tens of thousands of clones in its table, and around 94% of those were observed once. The ten largest clonotypes hold around 0.3% of the sample. Sequenced: non-Treg CD4+ T cells sorted from blood. Sample cell subset or site, as interpreted from the label and publication: FACS-sorted unstimulated CD4+ non-regulatory T cells. The source of these receptors is a human donor in good health.

This rearrangement joins TRBV7-8 to TRBJ1-1; D possibly corresponds to TRBD1 (5 bases). Trimming left V 4 bases short and J 4 bases short, with 13 bases between. CDR1 SGHVS and CDR2 FQNEAQ come from the germline V gene. CDR3 size: 14 residues. CDR3 amino acids: CASSSRAGITEAFF. DNA for the CDR3: TGTGCCAGCAGCTCAAGGGCAGGGATCACTGAAGCTTTCTTT.

V gene TRBV5-1 combines with J gene TRBJ1-2; TRBD1 is a possible D gene (5 bases). The length of the CDR3 is 12 residues. Germline loops: CDR1 SGHRS, CDR2 YFSETQ. V lost 3 bases to trimming and J lost 7 bases, with 10 bases between them. The DNA of the CDR3 is TGCGCCAGCAGCTCAGGGATCCTTGGCTACACCTTC. Amino acid sequence: CASSSGILGYTF.

The chain employs TRBV19 and TRBJ1-5; 7 nucleotides align to TRBD1. The CDR3 sequence is 15 residues long. Germline CDR1 and CDR2: LNHDA and SQIVND (reference sequence). V shed 5 bases and J 6 bases; nucleotides not matched to a gene: 10. Here the CDR3 reads CASSARTGFGQPQHF. The CDR3 DNA reads as TGTGCCAGTAGTGCTCGGACAGGCTTCGGTCAGCCCCAGCATTTT.

The chain recombines TRBV6-5 with TRBJ1-2, with a weak D call TRBD1 (6 bases). Trimming removed 3 bases from V and 3 bases from J, with 11 bases in between. CDR3 length: 14 residues. CDR1 is MNHEY, CDR2 SVGAGI, per germline. The CDR3 here is CASSYEGDHYGYTF. In nucleotides, the CDR3 is TGTGCCAGCAGTTATGAGGGGGACCACTATGGCTACACCTTC.

The chain uses TRBV18 and TRBJ1-1, with D hard to call. CDR3 size: 13 residues. CDR1 is KGHSH, CDR2 LQKENI, per germline. Between the trimmed V and J ends, which lost 6 bases and 4 bases, there was a span of 12 bases. The CDR3 spells CASSKVPVTEAFF. The CDR3 bases are TGTGCCAGCTCCAAGGTTCCGGTCACTGAAGCTTTCTTT.

V is TRBV7-2 and J is TRBJ1-2; 7 nucleotides align to TRBD1. V lost 2 bases, J lost 4 bases, and 4 bases stayed unmatched. The germline CDR1 and CDR2 sequences are SGHTA and FQGNSA. This CDR3 comprises 14 residues. This chain's CDR3 is CASSLNRGGYGYTF. As DNA, the CDR3 is TGTGCCAGCAGCTTAAACAGGGGTGGCTATGGCTACACCTTC.

The CDR3 nucleotides are TGTGCCAGCAGCTTAGGGCGGGGGCGATACAATGAGCAGTTCTTC. Translated: CASSLGRGRYNEQFF. The chain employs TRBV11-3 and TRBJ2-1, with D perhaps TRBD2 (7 bases). V lost 1 base and J lost 4, with 11 bases in between. This CDR3 comprises 15 residues. Germline CDR1 reads SGHNT; CDR2 reads YENEEA.

This clone appeared once. The chain recombines TRBV7-9 with TRBJ1-1; no definite D call. The V end was cut by 2 bases, the J end by 0 bases, with 4 bases between. Germline V gene data show CDR1 as SEHNR and CDR2 as FQNEAQ (reference sequence). The CDR3 runs 13 residues. The CDR3 here is CASSLRLNTEAFF. CDR3 nucleotide sequence: TGTGCCAGCAGCTTACGGTTGAACACTGAAGCTTTCTTT.

The chain combines TRBV5-5 with TRBJ1-3; D gene ambiguous. The germline V gene has CDR1 SGHKS and CDR2 YYEKEE (reference sequence). Trimming took off 3 bases at V and 1 base at J, with 11 bases between the two ends. This CDR3 region has 15 residues. CDR3 sequence: CASSSDDLSGNTIYF. CDR3 DNA: TGTGCCAGCAGCTCTGACGATCTTTCTGGAAACACCATATATTTT.

The chain is built from TRBV19 and TRBJ1-1, with 9 bases matching TRBD1. Germline V gene data show CDR1 as LNHDA and CDR2 as SQIVND (reference sequence). Losses at the gene ends were 7 bases for V and 0 bases for J; bases not matched to a gene: 3. The CDR3 has 14 amino acids. The CDR3 bases are TGTGCCAGTAACCGGGACAGGGTGAACACTGAAGCTTTCTTT. This codes for CASNRDRVNTEAFF.

J is TRBJ1-1 and V is TRBV30; possible D gene TRBD1, 6 bases. The germline V gene has CDR1 GTSNPN and CDR2 SVGIG (reference sequence). V lost 0 bases, J lost 4 bases, and 15 bases lay in between. This CDR3 region has 15 residues. This chain's CDR3 is CAWSVKGLGGTEAFF. For the CDR3, the DNA is TGTGCCTGGAGTGTTAAGGGGCTAGGGGGCACTGAAGCTTTCTTT.

The table lists this clone with a count of one. The rearrangement joins TRBV30 to TRBJ2-3; no definite D call. Trimming removed 0 bases from V and 2 bases from J, with 9 bases in between. CDR1 is GTSNPN and CDR2 is SVGIG in the germline V gene (reference sequence). The CDR3 length is 14 residues. As DNA, the CDR3 is TGTGCCTGGAGTGTCGGTCCTCTCACAGATACGCAGTATTTT. Translation gives CAWSVGPLTDTQYF. The full variable domain, its missing parts supplied by reference TRBV30 and TRBJ2-3, is SQTIHQWPATLVQPVGSPLSLECTVEGTSNPNLYWYRQAAGRGLQLLFYSVGIGQISSEVPQNLSASRPQDRQFILSSKKLLLSDSGFYLCAWSVGPLTDTQYFGPGTRLTVL.

This chain uses TRBV30 with TRBJ1-1; 9 bases agree with TRBD1. Per germline, CDR1 GTSNPN and CDR2 SVGIG (reference sequence). The CDR3 contains 13 residues. Trimming removed 5 bases from V and 1 base from J; junction bases left unmatched: 2. DNA of the CDR3: TGTGCCTGGGAGACAGGGGGGAACACTGAAGCTTTCTTT. The encoded protein is CAWETGGNTEAFF. Supplemented by reference TRBV30 and TRBJ1-1, the full variable domain reads SQTIHQWPATLVQPVGSPLSLECTVEGTSNPNLYWYRQAAGRGLQLLFYSVGIGQISSEVPQNLSASRPQDRQFILSSKKLLLSDSGFYLCAWETGGNTEAFFGQGTRLTVV.

J is TRBJ1-2 and V is TRBV6-5; D is possibly TRBD1 (6 bases). The CDR3 loop spans 16 amino acids. The V end was cut by 4 bases, the J end by 6 bases, with 21 bases between. Germline V gene data show CDR1 as MNHEY and CDR2 as SVGAGI. The CDR3 DNA reads as TGTGCCAGCAGTTTACTCGGGGGCGCATGGGGTAATGGCTACACCTTC. This encodes CASSLLGGAWGNGYTF.

V and J are TRBV6-5 and TRBJ1-2, with 9 bases matching TRBD1. The CDR3 covers 13 residues. Germline CDR1 reads MNHEY; CDR2 reads SVGAGI. J was trimmed by 4 bases and V by 10 bases; bases with no gene match: 7. The CDR3 region has the DNA TGTGCCACAACAGGGGGCTTTGGCTATGGCTACACCTTC. Encoded protein: CATTGGFGYGYTF.

The rearrangement links TRBV30 to TRBJ1-4; unclear D gene. In germline, CDR1 is GTSNPN, CDR2 SVGIG (reference sequence). The V and J ends lost 2 bases and 0 bases respectively, with 13 bases between them. The CDR3 runs to 16 residues. The CDR3 nucleotides read TGTGCCTGGAGTTACCCCGGGCGTGCAACTAATGAAAAACTGTTTTTT. Protein: CAWSYPGRATNEKLFF.

Only one count was recorded for this clone. The chain is built from TRBV27 and TRBJ2-3; a weak D match, TRBD2 (5 bases). Germline V gene sequence: CDR1 MNHEY, CDR2 SMNVEV (reference sequence). This CDR3 has 15 residues. Trimming shortened V by 6 bases and J by 1 base, and 14 bases separated the two germline ends. The CDR3 coding sequence is TGTGCCAGCAGAGATTCGGGGTATGGCACAGATACGCAGTATTTT. As protein: CASRDSGYGTDTQYF.

V usage is TRBV9 and J usage is TRBJ2-2; D remains ambiguous. Germline V gene data show CDR1 as SGDLS and CDR2 as YYNGEE. The CDR3 has 15 amino acids. The V end was cut by 3 bases, the J end by 5 bases, with 14 bases between. The CDR3 nucleotides are TGTGCCAGCAGCGCAGGCTATCCCGGAACCGGGGAGCTGTTTTTT. Encoded protein: CASSAGYPGTGELFF. The variable domain in full, completed from reference TRBV9 and TRBJ2-2, reads DSGVTQTPKHLITATGQRVTLRCSPRSGDLSVYWYQQSLDQGLQFLIQYYNGEERAKGNILERFSAQQFPDLHSELNLSSLELGDSALYFCASSAGYPGTGELFFGEGSRLTVL.

V gene TRBV7-8 combines with J gene TRBJ2-6; tentatively, D is TRBD2 (5 bases). The ends were cut back, 5 bases at V and 5 bases at J, with 16 bases in the middle. This CDR3 is 16 amino acids long. The V gene's germline CDR1 is SGHVS and CDR2 FQNEAQ. The CDR3 loop is CASSGSSQSRANVLTF. In nucleotides, the CDR3 is TGTGCCAGCAGCGGGAGTTCACAAAGTCGGGCCAACGTCCTGACTTTC. The variable domain in full, completed from reference TRBV7-8 and TRBJ2-6, reads GAGVSQSPRYKVAKRGQDVALRCDPISGHVSLFWYQQALGQGPEFLTYFQNEAQLDKSGLPSDRFFAERPEGSVSTLKIQRTQQEDSAVYLCASSGSSQSRANVLTFGAGSRLTVL.

This chain joins TRBV7-3 and TRBJ2-1; 11 bases are shared with TRBD2. The V segment lost 2 bases and the J segment 7 bases; nucleotides outside the gene matches: 13. Germline assignment: CDR1 SGHTA and CDR2 FQGTGA. The CDR3 covers 18 residues. This CDR3 is CASSLGRQLAGAGNEQFF. The CDR3 bases are TGTGCCAGCAGCTTAGGCCGGCAACTAGCGGGAGCGGGGAATGAGCAGTTCTTC.

The V gene is TRBV11-2, the J gene TRBJ2-1; a possible D gene is TRBD2 (6 bases). Trimming stripped 5 bases from V and 6 bases from J, with 20 bases between. This CDR3 contains 16 residues. Germline values: CDR1 SGHAT, CDR2 FQNNGV. The CDR3 here is CASSTRTTSLGNEQFF. The CDR3, as DNA: TGTGCCAGCAGCACCCGTACGACTAGTTTGGGCAATGAGCAGTTCTTC.

This clone was counted once. The rearrangement links TRBV19 to TRBJ1-3; 12 bases agree with TRBD1. This CDR3 region has 15 residues. V was clipped by 9 bases and J by 3 bases; unmatched bases: 6. Germline V gene sequence: CDR1 LNHDA, CDR2 SQIVND (reference sequence). The CDR3 reads CASRDRGRVGNTIYF. The CDR3 nucleotides read TGTGCCAGCCGGGACAGGGGGCGCGTTGGAAACACCATATATTTT.

The chain has TRBV7-2 and TRBJ1-5; the D gene is possibly TRBD1 (5 bases). With 5 bases removed from V and 0 bases from J, the gap between germline ends came to 14 bases. This CDR3 is built from 16 residues. CDR1 is SGHTA, CDR2 FQGNSA, per germline. CDR3 in amino acids: CASSTHGTGSNQPQHF. The CDR3, as DNA: TGTGCCAGCAGCACCCATGGAACAGGTAGCAATCAGCCCCAGCATTTT.

The chain is built from TRBV7-9 and TRBJ2-5; D may correspond to TRBD1 or TRBD2 (6 bases each). Trimming stripped 0 bases from V and 4 bases from J, with 12 bases between. CDR1 is SEHNR and CDR2 is FQNEAQ in the germline V gene (reference sequence). The CDR3 totals 15 residues. The CDR3 sequence is CASSLALRGPETQYF. The CDR3 DNA is TGTGCCAGCAGCTTAGCTCTTCGGGGGCCAGAGACCCAGTACTTC.

This chain joins TRBV7-2 and TRBJ1-3; D not resolved. The germline V gene encodes CDR1 SGHTA and CDR2 FQGNSA. Trimming removed 1 base at V and 0 bases at J, with 10 bases between. This CDR3 contains 16 residues. For the CDR3, the DNA is TGTGCCAGCAGCTTAGGGACGTACAGCTCTGGAAACACCATATATTTT. Translation: CASSLGTYSSGNTIYF.

The chain couples TRBV6-5 to TRBJ2-7, with 9 bases identical to TRBD1. Germline CDR1 reads MNHEY; CDR2 reads SVGAGI. The V gene end was trimmed by 4 bases and the J gene end by 3 bases; junction bases not matched to a gene: 4. CDR3 length: 14 amino acids. CDR3: CASSFDRGFYEQYF. In nucleotides, the CDR3 is TGTGCCAGCAGTTTTGACAGGGGGTTCTACGAGCAGTACTTC.

The chain carries TRBV11-2 and TRBJ2-6; no firm D call. This CDR3 contains 16 residues. Germline V gives CDR1 SGHAT, CDR2 FQNNGV. Trimming shortened V by 2 bases and J by 4 bases, and 12 bases separated the two germline ends. The CDR3 region has the DNA TGTGCCAGCAGCTTATATTTGGCATCGGGGGCCAACGTCCTGACTTTC. The encoded protein is CASSLYLASGANVLTF. Combining the CDR3 with reference TRBV11-2 and TRBJ2-6 gives the whole variable domain EAGVAQSPRYKIIEKRQSVAFWCNPISGHATLYWYQQILGQGPKLLIQFQNNGVVDDSQLPKDRFSAERLKGVDSTLKIQPAKLEDSAVYLCASSLYLASGANVLTFGAGSRLTVL.

The sample holds a few counts of this clone. This sequence joins TRBV4-2 and TRBJ2-3; perhaps TRBD2 as D (6 bases). The CDR3 is 17 amino acids. V shed 0 bases and J shed 4 bases, with 17 bases lying between them. CDR1 is LGHNA, CDR2 YNFKEQ, per germline. The chain's CDR3 is CASSQDPSGVMADTQYF. In DNA form, the CDR3 reads TGTGCCAGCAGCCAAGATCCGTCGGGAGTCATGGCAGATACGCAGTATTTT.

This clone appeared once. The chain uses TRBV12-5 and TRBJ2-5; 7 bases are a match to TRBD1. The CDR3 loop spans 13 amino acids. Unmatched junction bases numbered 3, after V lost 7 bases and J lost 1 base. Germline V gene sequence: CDR1 LGHNT, CDR2 FRNRAP. CDR3 in amino acids: CASAQGVQETQYF. The CDR3 nucleotides are TGTGCTAGTGCCCAGGGGGTCCAAGAGACCCAGTACTTC.

The chain has TRBV5-4 and TRBJ1-1; D perhaps matches TRBD1 (5 bases). With 0 bases removed from V and 5 bases from J, the gap between germline ends came to 11 bases. The CDR3 is 14 amino acids. Germline CDR1 is SGHNT and CDR2 is YYREEE (reference sequence). This chain's CDR3 is CASSLGRGRTEAFF. The CDR3 bases are TGTGCCAGCAGCTTGGGTCGGGGGAGGACTGAAGCTTTCTTT.